The next 23 T cell receptor beta chains were all read from a single sample in a study of blood T cell repertoires in COVID-19. The table came from immunoSEQ multiplex PCR; TCRdb's copy has only in-frame clones and leaves some out. The sample comprises about 230,000 clones, less than 90% of which are singletons, and approximately 2.5% rests with the top ten. Sequenced material: peripheral blood. The receptors stem from a woman aged 70 to 79 with active or convalescent COVID-19.

This chain links TRBV5-4 with TRBJ1-2; 7 bases align to TRBD1. The CDR3 spans 14 residues. Germline trimming cut 5 bases from V and 0 bases from J; bases unmatched to any gene: 4. Per germline, CDR1 SGHNT and CDR2 YYREEE (reference sequence). The CDR3 sequence is CASRLQGTNYGYTF. CDR3 nucleotide sequence: TGTGCCAGCAGGTTACAGGGGACTAACTATGGCTACACCTTC.

The chain combines TRBV5-1 with TRBJ2-7; TRBD2 aligns across 15 bases. V lost 3 bases to trimming and J lost 3 bases; unmatched junction nucleotides: 1. CDR3 length: 15 residues. Looked up from germline, CDR1 is SGHRS and CDR2 is YFSETQ. CDR3 region: CASSWGLAGGYEQYF. DNA of the CDR3: TGCGCCAGCAGCTGGGGACTAGCGGGGGGCTACGAGCAGTACTTC.

J is TRBJ1-5 and V is TRBV19; a possible D gene is TRBD1 (5 bases). This CDR3 is built from 16 residues. Germline CDR1 reads LNHDA; CDR2 reads SQIVND (reference sequence). Trimming took 3 bases from V and 4 from J, leaving 16 bases between them. In nucleotides, the CDR3 is TGTGCCAGTAGTATGGGCAGGGCTATGAGTAATCAGCCCCAGCATTTT. Protein sequence: CASSMGRAMSNQPQHF.

The CDR3 spells CASSQSVGAGGETQYF. DNA of the CDR3: TGTGCCAGCAGCCAAAGCGTGGGGGCAGGAGGAGAGACCCAGTACTTC. This chain connects TRBV3-1 (or the pseudogene TRBV3-2) to TRBJ2-5, with D possibly matching TRBD1 (6 bases). The germline CDR1 and CDR2 sequences are LGHDT and YNNKEL (reference sequence). This CDR3 is 16 amino acids long. The V end lost 2 bases, the J end lost 4 bases, and 17 bases lay between the germline ends.

This chain uses TRBV24-1 with TRBJ1-2, with 7 bases identical to TRBD1. Trimming removed 4 bases from V and 3 bases from J; junction bases left unmatched: 4. Germline-derived CDR1 and CDR2 are KGHDR and SFDVKD. The CDR3 totals 14 residues. CDR3 sequence: CATSEGGRDYGYTF. Here the CDR3 DNA reads TGTGCCACCAGTGAAGGGGGCAGGGACTATGGCTACACCTTC.

J is TRBJ2-3 and V is TRBV9, with TRBD1 identical over 11 bases. The J segment lost 4 bases and the V segment lost 4 bases, leaving 8 bases of the junction unmatched. Germline V lookup: CDR1 SGDLS, CDR2 YYNGEE. The CDR3 spans 16 residues. This chain's CDR3 is CASSTTGQGAADTQYF. CDR3 DNA sequence: TGTGCCAGCAGCACAACCGGACAGGGGGCGGCAGATACGCAGTATTTT.

The sample holds one count of this clone. CDR3 nucleotides: TGTGCCAGCCGTCGGCCCGGCAGGGGACCCCCATCAAACACTGAAGCTTTCTTT. The encoded protein is CASRRPGRGPPSNTEAFF. The genes are TRBV2 and TRBJ1-1; possible D gene TRBD1, 6 bases. Looked up from germline, CDR1 is SNHLY and CDR2 is FYNNEI. The CDR3 runs 18 residues. V shed 8 bases and J shed 2 bases, with 27 bases lying between them.

This clone was seen a handful of times. The V call is TRBV6-5, the J call TRBJ2-1; 10 positions agree with TRBD2. V trimming: 4 bases; J trimming: 6 bases; junction bases outside the gene matches: 6. Germline V CDR1 and CDR2: MNHEY, SVGAGI. The CDR3 totals 15 residues. The CDR3 loop reads CASSSGLAATNEQFF. CDR3 coding DNA: TGTGCCAGCAGTTCAGGACTAGCGGCAACCAATGAGCAGTTCTTC.

V gene TRBV30 combines with J gene TRBJ2-5; perhaps TRBD1 as D (6 bases). The CDR3 runs 12 residues. Per the germline V gene, CDR1 is GTSNPN and CDR2 is SVGIG (reference sequence). The V end was cut by 4 bases, the J end by 2 bases, with 8 bases between. This CDR3 reads CAWNQGQETQYF. The CDR3 DNA reads as TGTGCCTGGAACCAGGGGCAAGAGACCCAGTACTTC.

This chain connects TRBV3-1 (or the pseudogene TRBV3-2) to TRBJ1-1; D call uncertain. Trimming cost V 1 base and J 0 bases, with 9 bases left between them. Germline lookup yields CDR1 LGHDT and CDR2 YNNKEL (reference sequence). This CDR3 comprises 15 residues. The CDR3 DNA follows: TGTGCCAGCAGCCAAGTACCGCCTATGAACACTGAAGCTTTCTTT. Its translation: CASSQVPPMNTEAFF.

The chain has TRBV3-1 (or the pseudogene TRBV3-2) and TRBJ2-1; D ambiguous. V was pared by 2 bases and J by 0 bases, with 8 bases between. Germline CDR1 and CDR2: LGHDT and YNNKEL (reference sequence). The CDR3 covers 15 residues. In DNA form, the CDR3 reads TGTGCCAGCAGCCAATACCCTAGCTCCTACAATGAGCAGTTCTTC. Amino acid sequence: CASSQYPSSYNEQFF.

The rearrangement joins TRBV5-1 to TRBJ2-3, with a possible D match to TRBD2 (5 bases). Trimming removed 2 bases at V and 4 bases at J, with 8 bases between. The CDR3 is 13 residues long. The V gene's germline CDR1 is SGHRS and CDR2 YFSETQ. The CDR3 is CASSLGSADTQYF. Written as DNA, the CDR3 is TGCGCCAGCAGCTTAGGGAGCGCAGATACGCAGTATTTT.

This clone was seen once. The chain links TRBV19 to TRBJ2-5; 7 bases are shared with TRBD2. There are 14 residues in the CDR3. The V gene end was trimmed by 7 bases and the J gene end by 2 bases; junction bases not matched to a gene: 7. The germline CDR1 and CDR2 sequences are LNHDA and SQIVND (reference sequence). The CDR3 nucleotides read TGTGCCAGTAATTGGGGCGGGGGTCAAGAGACCCAGTACTTC. This translates into CASNWGGGQETQYF.

The chain employs TRBV2 and TRBJ2-1; D possibly corresponds to TRBD1 (5 bases). Germline V lookup: CDR1 SNHLY, CDR2 FYNNEI. The CDR3 has 15 amino acids. V gave up 8 bases and J gave up 2 bases, with 16 bases separating them. The CDR3 loop is CASFLRQGTYNEQFF. The CDR3 nucleotides are TGTGCCAGCTTCTTAAGGCAGGGAACCTACAATGAGCAGTTCTTC.

This clone occurred a few times. This chain links TRBV5-1 with TRBJ2-3; TRBD1 aligns across 7 bases. CDR1 is SGHRS, CDR2 YFSETQ, per germline. V lost 4 bases to trimming and J lost 2 bases; unmatched junction nucleotides: 13. This CDR3 spans 17 amino acids. The CDR3 spells CASSKGTVIELTDTQYF. CDR3 DNA: TGCGCCAGCAGCAAAGGGACAGTTATCGAACTCACAGATACGCAGTATTTT.

The count of this clone is one. V is TRBV9 and J is TRBJ1-6; maybe TRBD1 (6 bases). The V gene's germline CDR1 is SGDLS and CDR2 YYNGEE. The CDR3 is made up of 16 amino acids. The V and J ends lost 2 bases and 2 bases respectively, with 11 bases between them. CDR3 bases: TGTGCCAGCAGCGTTGGAGACAGGCCCTATAATTCACCCCTCCACTTT. Its translation: CASSVGDRPYNSPLHF.

This chain connects TRBV24-1 to TRBJ2-1, with 8 bases lining up with TRBD2. The CDR3 sequence is 14 residues long. Trimming cost V 10 bases and J 4 bases; bases outside gene matches: 8. Germline assignment: CDR1 KGHDR and CDR2 SFDVKD. CDR3 residues: CATQGTSGYNEQFF. The CDR3 nucleotides read TGTGCCACTCAAGGTACTAGCGGATACAATGAGCAGTTCTTC.

This sequence joins TRBV3-1 (or the pseudogene TRBV3-2) and TRBJ1-2; 9 bases fit TRBD1. Germline V CDR1 and CDR2: LGHDT, YNNKEL (reference sequence). The CDR3 sequence is 15 residues long. The V and J ends lost 4 bases and 3 bases, in that order; junction bases with no gene match: 6. The DNA for the CDR3 is TGTGCCAGCAGCCTCGGGGGACAGGGCTACTATGGCTACACCTTC. Protein product: CASSLGGQGYYGYTF.

This rearrangement joins TRBV3-1 (or the pseudogene TRBV3-2) to TRBJ2-1, with unresolved D. Trimming removed 4 bases at V and 5 bases at J, with 12 bases between. CDR1 is LGHDT, CDR2 YNNKEL, per germline (reference sequence). This CDR3 is 14 amino acids long. CDR3 coding DNA: TGTGCCAGCAGCCGCTCCTGGCAGAACAATGAGCAGTTCTTC. Its translation is CASSRSWQNNEQFF.

V is TRBV18 and J is TRBJ2-5; 11 positions match TRBD2. CDR1 and CDR2 from the germline V gene are KGHSH and LQKENI. This CDR3 spans 14 amino acids. With V trimmed by 7 bases and J by 5 bases, 6 bases remained unmatched. CDR3 nucleotides: TGTGCCAGCTGGTCGGGACTAGCGGCGGAGACCCAGTACTTC. It specifies CASWSGLAAETQYF.

This clone has just a few counts. The rearrangement uses TRBV5-1 and TRBJ2-2, with TRBD2 matching 11 bases. Germline lookup yields CDR1 SGHRS and CDR2 YFSETQ. This CDR3 has 16 amino acids. The V segment lost 4 bases and the J segment 4 bases; nucleotides outside the gene matches: 6. The DNA for the CDR3 is TGCGCCAGCAGCCATTCTGGGACTAGCGGCACCGGGGAGCTGTTTTTT. Protein product: CASSHSGTSGTGELFF. The variable domain in full, with the rest retrieved from reference TRBV5-1 and TRBJ2-2, is KAGVTQTPRYLIKTRGQQVTLSCSPISGHRSVSWYQQTPGQGLQFLFEYFSETQRNKGNFPGRFSGRQFSNSRSEMNVSTLELGDSALYLCASSHSGTSGTGELFFGEGSRLTVL.

V is TRBV5-1 and J is TRBJ2-3, with D possibly being TRBD2 (6 bases). Germline CDR1 SGHRS, CDR2 YFSETQ. The V and J ends lost 2 bases and 5 bases respectively, with 15 bases between them. This CDR3 has 15 amino acids. The CDR3 DNA sequence: TGCGCCAGCAGCTTAGGAGGGGTTAGCGGAGATACGCAGTATTTT. Protein sequence: CASSLGGVSGDTQYF.

The chain links TRBV5-1 to TRBJ2-3, with TRBD2 matching over 9 bases. The CDR3 loop spans 15 amino acids. Trimming at V came to 3 bases and at J to 2 bases, leaving 4 bases not matched to a gene. CDR1 and CDR2 from the germline V gene are SGHRS and YFSETQ. The CDR3 reads CASSSSGVVTDTQYF. Here the CDR3 DNA reads TGCGCCAGCAGCTCTAGCGGGGTAGTCACAGATACGCAGTATTTT.